What follows is one T cell receptor (beta chain) and its context. The source of the sample is a study of blood T cell repertoires in COVID-19. On the study more broadly: Italy, Spain and the United States were the sources of the convalescent and acute COVID-19 samples. PBMCs, B-cell-depleted T cells, or T cells provided the cDNA or gDNA that made up the material.

Per the original methods: Reference gene primer amplification in the assay estimated nucleated cell counts. Assay: immunoSEQ multiplex PCR; the TCRdb copy retains only in-frame clones and omits some. That table supplies the V and J calls and clone size; D and trimming were determined from the DNA. The repertoire holds 190,000 or so clones, with more than 75% as singletons. CDR3 size: 14 residues. The V and J ends lost 7 bases and 3 bases, in that order; junction bases with no gene match: 8. The V gene's germline CDR1 is SGHRS and CDR2 YFSETQ. The receptor was derived from a man aged 60 to 75 who had recovered from COVID-19. The chain recombines TRBV5-1 with TRBJ2-7; TRBD1 agrees at 9 bases. Sequenced input: peripheral blood. The CDR3 nucleotides read TGCGCCAGCGGACCCGGGACAGGGAACTACGAGCAGTACTTC. It yields the protein CASGPGTGNYEQYF.